These 18 T cell receptor beta chains originate from one sample sequenced in a study of T cell responses to AZD1222 COVID-19 vaccine. TCRdb's table, derived via immunoSEQ multiplex PCR, lists solely in-frame clones and lacks some. The sample includes around 110,000 clones, around nine tenths of them seen just once. Source: peripheral blood, taken 28 days after the second AZD1222 dose. The source is an adult who received the AZD1222 COVID-19 vaccine.

This clone was observed a single time. The chain uses TRBV7-2 and TRBJ1-3; 7 bases fit TRBD1. Germline lookup yields CDR1 SGHTA and CDR2 FQGNSA. The CDR3 consists of 14 residues. V was clipped by 4 bases and J by 1 base; unmatched bases: 1. Here the CDR3 DNA reads TGTGCCAGCAGCTCGACAGGGTCTGGAAACACCATATATTTT. This gives the protein CASSSTGSGNTIYF.

The gene calls are TRBV9 and TRBJ1-1; D not certain. The germline V and J ends were trimmed by 7 bases and 5 bases, with 21 bases remaining between them. The CDR3 has 15 residues. CDR1 is SGDLS, CDR2 YYNGEE, per germline. The CDR3 nucleotides are TGTGCCAGCGTCAAAAACCCCACAGTGGGGACTGAAGCTTTCTTT. Translated, it gives CASVKNPTVGTEAFF.

Remarks on this clone: At one boundary the junction diverges from the germline segment, which might be a read error. The chain recombines TRBV28 with TRBJ2-7; no clear D gene. In germline, CDR1 is MDHEN, CDR2 SYDVKM. The CDR3 runs to 10 residues. The CDR3 reads CASSLYEQYF. The DNA for the CDR3 is TGTGCCAGCAGCTTATACGAGCAGTACTTC. The variable domain in full, completed from reference TRBV28 and TRBJ2-7, reads DVKVTQSSRYLVKRTGEKVFLECVQDMDHENMFWYRQDPGLGLRLIYFSYDVKMKEKGDIPEGYSVSREKKERFSLILESASTNQTSMYLCASSLYEQYFGPGTRLTVT.

About this clone: One end of the junction is discordant with germline, which a read error may explain. The V call is TRBV19, the J call TRBJ1-5, with D perhaps TRBD1 (6 bases). Germline V CDR1 and CDR2: LNHDA, SQIVND (reference sequence). The CDR3 is made up of 15 amino acids. This CDR3 is CASSRAGAENLPQHF. DNA of the CDR3: TGTGCCAGTAGTCGAGCGGGGGCCGAAAATCTGCCCCAGCATTTT.

This clone was picked up one time. The chain uses TRBV6-5 and TRBJ2-7, with D uncertain. V lost 5 bases and J lost 3, with 17 bases in between. The V gene's germline CDR1 is MNHEY and CDR2 SVGAGI. The CDR3 sequence is 15 residues long. DNA of the CDR3: TGTGCCAGCAGTCGTAAGGTTGGGCGAGACTACGAGCAGTACTTC. Protein product: CASSRKVGRDYEQYF.

The CDR3 protein is CASSRDTKNTEAFF. The CDR3 DNA follows: TGTGCCAGTAGTCGGGACACCAAAAACACTGAAGCTTTCTTT. The chain links TRBV19 to TRBJ1-1; D might be TRBD1 (6 bases). This CDR3 contains 14 residues. The germline V and J ends were trimmed by 5 bases and 2 bases, with 12 bases remaining between them. Germline lookup yields CDR1 LNHDA and CDR2 SQIVND (reference sequence).

This chain joins TRBV5-1 and TRBJ1-4; no reliable D call. The V and J ends lost 0 bases and 4 bases respectively, with 10 bases between them. The CDR3 sequence is 15 residues long. Germline V gene lookup returns CDR1 SGHRS and CDR2 YFSETQ. The CDR3 is CASSLAPSNNEKLFF. The CDR3 DNA follows: TGCGCCAGCAGCTTGGCCCCCAGCAATAATGAAAAACTGTTTTTT.

The rearrangement joins TRBV7-8 to TRBJ1-1, with no clear D. V lost 1 base to trimming and J lost 1 base, with 1 base between them. The length of the CDR3 is 12 residues. Germline V gives CDR1 SGHVS, CDR2 FQNEAQ. In DNA, the CDR3 is TGTGCCAGCAGCTTAGAGAACACTGAAGCTTTCTTT. Its translation is CASSLENTEAFF.

This chain links TRBV5-1 with TRBJ2-7, with TRBD2 matching over 8 bases. The germline V gene has CDR1 SGHRS and CDR2 YFSETQ. CDR3 length equals 15 residues. Unmatched junction bases numbered 7, after V lost 3 bases and J lost 2 bases. The CDR3 bases are TGCGCCAGCAGCTATCTTTCGGGACTAGCCTACGAGCAGTACTTC. Protein product: CASSYLSGLAYEQYF.

The CDR3: CASSQVGDQPQHF. The DNA of the CDR3 is TGCGCCAGCAGCCAAGTAGGCGATCAGCCCCAGCATTTT. This chain connects TRBV4-3 to TRBJ1-5; D is unresolved. The CDR3 is 13 residues long. CDR1 is LGHNA and CDR2 is YSLEER in the germline V gene. Trimming removed 1 base from V and 5 bases from J, with 6 bases in between.

The chain joins TRBV7-2 to TRBJ1-2; a weak D match, TRBD1 (6 bases). The CDR3 sequence is 14 residues long. Looked up from germline, CDR1 is SGHTA and CDR2 is FQGNSA. V lost 4 bases, J lost 5 bases, and 14 bases lay in between. CDR3 sequence: CASSSRTENYGYTF. Here the CDR3 DNA reads TGTGCCAGCAGCTCGCGGACAGAGAATTATGGCTACACCTTC.

The rearrangement joins TRBV29-1 to TRBJ2-7; D assignment may be TRBD1 or TRBD2 (5 bases each). V lost 6 bases and J lost 5, with 20 bases in between. Germline V gene data show CDR1 as SQVTM and CDR2 as ANQGSEA. The CDR3 is made up of 14 amino acids. CDR3 DNA sequence: TGCAGCGTACGTAGAGGGACGGCGACCCACGAGCAGTACTTC. It is translated as CSVRRGTATHEQYF.

The genes are TRBV7-9 and TRBJ1-6; the D gene is possibly TRBD1 (5 bases). Germline CDR1 and CDR2: SEHNR and FQNEAQ (reference sequence). The CDR3 length is 17 residues. Trimming cost V 5 bases and J 0 bases, with 14 bases left between them. The DNA for the CDR3 is TGTGCCAGCAGCCCCCTGAGACAGAGCTCCTATAATTCACCCCTCCACTTT. Its protein is CASSPLRQSSYNSPLHF.

This clone was found once. J is TRBJ1-2 and V is TRBV9; a weak D match, TRBD1 (5 bases). Per germline, CDR1 SGDLS and CDR2 YYNGEE. The CDR3 totals 14 residues. V lost 0 bases, J lost 7 bases, and 13 bases lay in between. The CDR3 loop is CASSVEWGGGGYTF. CDR3 in DNA: TGTGCCAGCAGCGTAGAGTGGGGGGGAGGTGGCTACACCTTC. The full variable domain, in which reference TRBV9 and TRBJ1-2 provide the parts outside the CDR3, is DSGVTQTPKHLITATGQRVTLRCSPRSGDLSVYWYQQSLDQGLQFLIQYYNGEERAKGNILERFSAQQFPDLHSELNLSSLELGDSALYFCASSVEWGGGGYTFGSGTRLTVV.

The chain couples TRBV4-1 to TRBJ2-1, with D perhaps TRBD1 (6 bases). Trimming removed 0 bases from V and 8 bases from J, with 14 bases in between. The CDR3 loop spans 15 amino acids. Germline V gene lookup returns CDR1 MGHRA and CDR2 YSYEKL. As DNA, the CDR3 is TGCGCCAGCAGCCAAGAGGCCAGGGGATGGTATGAGCAGTTCTTC. It specifies CASSQEARGWYEQFF.

This chain uses TRBV7-2 with TRBJ1-5; D is uncertain. The CDR3 totals 12 residues. CDR1 is SGHTA, CDR2 FQGNSA, per germline. Trimming took 4 bases from V and 0 from J, leaving 1 base between them. DNA for the CDR3: TGTGCCAGCAGCTATAGCAATCAGCCCCAGCATTTT. Amino acids: CASSYSNQPQHF.

The V gene is TRBV5-1, the J gene TRBJ1-6; a possible D gene is TRBD1 (6 bases). V shed 5 bases and J shed 8 bases, with 14 bases lying between them. Germline V lookup: CDR1 SGHRS, CDR2 YFSETQ. This CDR3 is 14 amino acids long. CDR3 sequence (DNA): TGCGCCAGCAGTCTACAGGGAGTCGATTCACCCCTCCACTTT. This gives the protein CASSLQGVDSPLHF.

This CDR3 is CASSLSRSEETQYF. The CDR3 DNA sequence: TGCGCCAGCAGCTTGTCTCGGAGCGAAGAGACCCAGTACTTC. This sequence joins TRBV5-1 and TRBJ2-5, with no clear D. Looked up from germline, CDR1 is SGHRS and CDR2 is YFSETQ. V lost 1 base, J lost 3 bases, and 10 bases lay in between. CDR3 size: 14 residues. Filled out from reference TRBV5-1 and TRBJ2-5, the complete variable domain reads KAGVTQTPRYLIKTRGQQVTLSCSPISGHRSVSWYQQTPGQGLQFLFEYFSETQRNKGNFPGRFSGRQFSNSRSEMNVSTLELGDSALYLCASSLSRSEETQYFGPGTRLLVL.